The subject of this entry is one TCR beta chain. In the authors' workflow: Reference gene primer amplification gave nucleated cell count estimates. Assay: immunoSEQ multiplex PCR; the TCRdb copy retains only in-frame clones and omits some. V and J calls and clone size are copied from that table; D and trimming were computed from the DNA. The table includes approximately 360,000 clones, about 90% detected once. This sample is part of a study of blood T cell repertoires in COVID-19. The wider study: Sites across the United States, Italy and Spain contributed samples from acute and convalescent COVID-19. T cells, B-cell-depleted T cells, or PBMCs supplied cDNA or gDNA.

Germline loops: CDR1 MRHNA, CDR2 SNTAGT. The CDR3 loop spans 14 amino acids. V lost 6 bases to trimming and J lost 2 bases, with 14 bases between them. The sample was peripheral blood. The chain is built from TRBV6-4 and TRBJ2-7; D perhaps matches TRBD1 (7 bases). The TCR comes from a man aged 40-49 years with acute or convalescent COVID-19. The CDR3 bases are TGTGCCAGCAGCCCAGGGGGGCCCCCCTACGAGCAGTACTTC. Translated, it gives CASSPGGPPYEQYF.